Each of the 23 T cell receptor beta chains below was sequenced from the same sample in a study of blood T cell repertoires in COVID-19. Assay used: immunoSEQ multiplex PCR; TCRdb lists only in-frame clones, some missing. Here the sample spans tens of thousands of clones, 86% being singletons. Sequenced sample: peripheral blood. The receptors were gathered from a man older than 75 with active COVID-19.

The chain combines TRBV5-4 with TRBJ2-1, with TRBD2 matching over 8 bases. CDR3 length equals 14 residues. The J segment lost 15 bases and the V segment lost 0 bases, leaving 11 bases of the junction unmatched. CDR1 is SGHNT and CDR2 is YYREEE in the germline V gene (reference sequence). The CDR3 loop is CASSLEGAGGTSFF. The CDR3 DNA sequence: TGTGCCAGCAGCTTGGAAGGTGCGGGGGGAACCTCGTTCTTC.

The rearrangement joins TRBV10-2 to TRBJ2-7; weak D call: TRBD1 (6 bases). Germline assignment: CDR1 WSHSY and CDR2 SAAADI. V lost 1 base and J lost 6, with 19 bases in between. This CDR3 is built from 16 residues. Here the CDR3 DNA reads TGCGCCAGCAGTGAGTGGGGGCTGGGGCTGGGCGGCGAGCAGTACTTC. It codes for CASSEWGLGLGGEQYF.

In regard to this clone: The germline gene is not matched at one end of the junction; a read error may be the cause. This sequence joins TRBV4-2 and TRBJ2-1; 10 bases align to TRBD2. CDR1 and CDR2 from the germline V gene are LGHNA and YNFKEQ. The CDR3 is made up of 19 amino acids. The chain's CDR3 is CASSKEALAGVGKYNEQFF. The CDR3 DNA reads TGTGCCAGCAGCAAAGAGGCCCTAGCGGGAGTCGGTAAATACAATGAGCAGTTCTTC.

J is TRBJ2-5 and V is TRBV7-9; D call uncertain. The V end lost 4 bases, the J end lost 2 bases, and 5 bases lay between the germline ends. The CDR3 runs 12 residues. CDR1 is SEHNR, CDR2 FQNEAQ, per germline (reference sequence). In DNA form, the CDR3 reads TGTGCCAGCAGCTCCTTACAAGAGACCCAGTACTTC. It yields the protein CASSSLQETQYF.

The rearrangement joins TRBV6-2 or TRBV6-3 to TRBJ2-6; TRBD2 aligns across 9 bases. The germline V gene encodes CDR1 MNHEY and CDR2 SVGEGT. The CDR3 is made up of 18 amino acids. V lost 4 bases, J lost 0 bases, and 7 bases stayed unmatched. CDR3 bases: TGTGCCAGCAGTTCCTTAGCGGGAGCCAACTCTGGGGCCAACGTCCTGACTTTC. Translation gives CASSSLAGANSGANVLTF.

The rearrangement joins TRBV5-1 to TRBJ2-2; no clear D gene. This CDR3 comprises 16 residues. Germline V lookup: CDR1 SGHRS, CDR2 YFSETQ. The V end lost 1 base, the J end lost 1 base, and 11 bases lay between the germline ends. The CDR3 region has the DNA TGCGCCAGCAGCTTGCTGTCTGGGCAGAACACCGGGGAGCTGTTTTTT. It translates to CASSLLSGQNTGELFF.

This clone was counted a few times. V gene TRBV4-1 combines with J gene TRBJ1-1, with a weak D call TRBD1 (5 bases). The germline V gene has CDR1 MGHRA and CDR2 YSYEKL. Trimming cost V 1 base and J 6 bases, with 24 bases left between them. The CDR3 has 18 residues. DNA for the CDR3: TGCGCCAGCAGCCAAGTTTTCGGGGGAAATCGAGACCGTGCTGAAGCTTTCTTT. Encoded protein: CASSQVFGGNRDRAEAFF.

This clone was observed a single time. CDR3: CASSQEPGTVGELFF. The CDR3, as DNA: TGCGCCAGCAGCCAAGAGCCAGGAACCGTCGGGGAGCTGTTTTTT. The chain links TRBV4-3 to TRBJ2-2; D gene unclear. Germline V gives CDR1 LGHNA, CDR2 YSLEER. The CDR3 extends over 15 amino acids. Trimming shortened V by 0 bases and J by 7 bases, and 12 bases separated the two germline ends.

V gene TRBV7-2 combines with J gene TRBJ1-2; 8 nucleotides align to TRBD1. This CDR3 has 15 residues. V trimming: 5 bases; J trimming: 6 bases; junction bases outside the gene matches: 11. Looked up from germline, CDR1 is SGHTA and CDR2 is FQGNSA. The CDR3 DNA reads as TGTGCCAGCAGCATAGGACAGGGCTTTTTGAATGGCTACACCTTC. As protein: CASSIGQGFLNGYTF.

V and J are TRBV27 and TRBJ2-1, with TRBD1 matching 12 bases. The CDR3 runs to 20 residues. The ends lost 4 bases at V and 0 bases at J; junction bases unmatched: 13. Germline V CDR1 and CDR2: MNHEY, SMNVEV (reference sequence). The CDR3 DNA sequence: TGTGCCAGCAGTTCCCCGGGACAGGGGGCCTATTTTAGCTCCTACAATGAGCAGTTCTTC. The encoded protein is CASSSPGQGAYFSSYNEQFF.

CDR3 amino acids: CASTLTGANTEAFF. For the CDR3, the DNA is TGTGCCAGTACCTTGACAGGGGCGAACACTGAAGCTTTCTTT. The chain links TRBV19 to TRBJ1-1, with 8 bases aligning to TRBD1. J lost 1 base, V lost 7 bases, and 5 bases had no gene match. CDR3 size: 14 residues. Per the germline V gene, CDR1 is LNHDA and CDR2 is SQIVND (reference sequence).

The chain joins TRBV14 to TRBJ2-1; TRBD2 matches 8 bases. V trimming: 2 bases; J trimming: 10 bases; junction bases outside the gene matches: 4. The CDR3 sequence is 13 residues long. Germline CDR1 reads SGHDN; CDR2 reads FVKESK. The DNA of the CDR3 is TGTGCCAGCAGCCAACAACTAGCGGAAGAGCAGTTCTTC. Its translation: CASSQQLAEEQFF.

The J gene is TRBJ1-5, the V gene TRBV7-2; D is unclear. CDR1 is SGHTA, CDR2 FQGNSA, per germline. The length of the CDR3 is 13 residues. V lost 5 bases and J 1 base, leaving 6 bases between the germline ends. CDR3 in amino acids: CASSPQSNQPQHF. The CDR3 coding sequence is TGTGCCAGCAGCCCCCAAAGCAATCAGCCCCAGCATTTT. Looking up the rest from reference TRBV7-2 and TRBJ1-5 gives the full variable domain: GAGVSQSPSNKVTEKGKDVELRCDPISGHTALYWYRQSLGQGLEFLIYFQGNSAPDKSGLPSDRFSAERTGGSVSTLTIQRTQQEDSAVYLCASSPQSNQPQHFGDGTRLSIL.

This chain joins TRBV28 and TRBJ2-7, with 10 bases matching TRBD1. CDR1 and CDR2 (germline): MDHEN, SYDVKM. The CDR3 spans 14 residues. After removal of 6 bases from V and 5 bases from J, the junction contained 7 bases not matched to a gene. The DNA of the CDR3 is TGTGCCAGCAGCCGGGACAGGGGTAGCGACGAGCAGTACTTC. This codes for CASSRDRGSDEQYF.

This clone has only a few counts. J is TRBJ2-2 and V is TRBV9, with 16 bases that match TRBD2. Germline CDR1 and CDR2: SGDLS and YYNGEE. The CDR3 runs to 20 residues. Trimming removed 2 bases from V and 4 bases from J; junction bases left unmatched: 11. CDR3 amino acids: CASSVTPGLAGGPGTGELFF. CDR3 nucleotide sequence: TGTGCCAGCAGCGTGACTCCGGGACTAGCGGGAGGGCCGGGCACCGGGGAGCTGTTTTTT.

CDR3 coding DNA: TGTGCCACCAGACAGATTTTACAAGAGACCCAGTACTTC. Translating it yields CATRQILQETQYF. V and J are TRBV6-5 and TRBJ2-5, with D possibly matching TRBD1 (5 bases). The CDR3 sequence is 13 residues long. The germline V and J ends were trimmed by 10 bases and 2 bases, with 14 bases remaining between them. Germline V gives CDR1 MNHEY, CDR2 SVGAGI.

The count of this clone is one. V usage is TRBV5-1 and J usage is TRBJ2-5; D remains unclear. This CDR3 has 15 amino acids. V was cut by 1 base and J by 2 bases, with 12 bases left in between. Germline assignment: CDR1 SGHRS and CDR2 YFSETQ. In DNA, the CDR3 is TGCGCCAGCAGCTTGTCGGGTCAGCCACAAGAGACCCAGTACTTC. This gives the protein CASSLSGQPQETQYF.

This chain joins TRBV14 and TRBJ2-1, with 9 bases identical to TRBD1. V lost 2 bases to trimming and J lost 3 bases; unmatched junction nucleotides: 5. Per germline, CDR1 SGHDN and CDR2 FVKESK. This CDR3 contains 16 residues. The CDR3 DNA reads TGTGCCAGCAGCCAACACCGGGACAGGGACTACAATGAGCAGTTCTTC. Its protein product is CASSQHRDRDYNEQFF.

This clone was counted once. J is TRBJ1-1 and V is TRBV3-1 (or the pseudogene TRBV3-2); TRBD1 is a possible D gene (5 bases). CDR3 length: 13 residues. Germline V CDR1 and CDR2: LGHDT, YNNKEL (reference sequence). Deletions cut 1 base from V and 11 bases from J, with 14 bases between. Here the CDR3 reads CASSQVERDSAFF. As DNA, the CDR3 is TGTGCCAGCAGCCAAGTGGAAAGGGACTCGGCTTTCTTT.

This clone was counted a single time. V gene TRBV28 combines with J gene TRBJ1-2; TRBD1 aligns across 9 bases. Germline V lookup: CDR1 MDHEN, CDR2 SYDVKM. With 2 bases clipped from V and 6 bases from J, the junction kept 1 base outside the gene matches. The CDR3 contains 13 residues. As DNA, the CDR3 is TGTGCCAGCAGTTTAACAGGGGGCGATGGCTACACCTTC. Translation: CASSLTGGDGYTF.

This clone was seen only a few times. The chain joins TRBV7-2 to TRBJ1-2; D call uncertain. This CDR3 region has 11 residues. V was shortened by 3 bases and J by 8 bases, with 7 bases between the two germline ends. Per the germline V gene, CDR1 is SGHTA and CDR2 is FQGNSA. The CDR3 nucleotides are TGTGCCAGCAGCTTCGGAGACGGCTACACCTTC. Residues: CASSFGDGYTF.

This chain uses TRBV7-8 with TRBJ2-7; TRBD1 is a possible D gene (6 bases). The CDR3 covers 17 residues. Germline values: CDR1 SGHVS, CDR2 FQNEAQ. Deletions cut 7 bases from V and 5 bases from J, with 27 bases between. The CDR3 DNA reads TGTGCCAGCATCCAAACGCGCCGTGGGCAGGGGAGCCACGAGCAGTACTTC. It codes for CASIQTRRGQGSHEQYF.

This clone was counted only a few times. This chain joins TRBV3-1 (or the pseudogene TRBV3-2) and TRBJ1-3; D ambiguous. Germline V gene sequence: CDR1 LGHDT, CDR2 YNNKEL (reference sequence). Trimming took 4 bases from V and 4 from J, leaving 14 bases between them. The CDR3 extends over 15 amino acids. The CDR3 nucleotides read TGTGCCAGCAGCCCGTCCCGGGGAGAAGGAAACACCATATATTTT. Protein product: CASSPSRGEGNTIYF.